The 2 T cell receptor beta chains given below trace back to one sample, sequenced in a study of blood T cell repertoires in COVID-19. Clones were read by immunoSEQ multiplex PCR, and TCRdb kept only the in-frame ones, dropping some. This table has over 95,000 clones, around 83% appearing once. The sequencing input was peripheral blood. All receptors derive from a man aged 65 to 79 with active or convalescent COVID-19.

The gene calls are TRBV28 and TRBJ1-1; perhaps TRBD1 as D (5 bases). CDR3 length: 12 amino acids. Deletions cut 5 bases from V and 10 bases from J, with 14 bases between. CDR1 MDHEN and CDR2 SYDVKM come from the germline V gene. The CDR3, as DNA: TGTGCCAGCAGTACGACAGCGATGGGAGCTTTCTTT. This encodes CASSTTAMGAFF. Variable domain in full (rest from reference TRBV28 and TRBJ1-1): DVKVTQSSRYLVKRTGEKVFLECVQDMDHENMFWYRQDPGLGLRLIYFSYDVKMKEKGDIPEGYSVSREKKERFSLILESASTNQTSMYLCASSTTAMGAFFGQGTRLTVV.

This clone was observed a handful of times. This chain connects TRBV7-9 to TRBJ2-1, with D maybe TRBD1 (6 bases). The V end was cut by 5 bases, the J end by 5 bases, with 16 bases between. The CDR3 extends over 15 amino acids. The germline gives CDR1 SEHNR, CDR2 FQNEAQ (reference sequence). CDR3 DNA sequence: TGTGCCAGCAGCCCCAGGGGTCTCTATAACAATGAGCAGTTCTTC. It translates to CASSPRGLYNNEQFF.